This T cell receptor (beta chain) came from a study of blood T cells in healthy people across ages. The wider study: Template switching recovered approximately one barcoded beta molecule for every two T cells.

A second PCR of roughly 7 to 11 cycles used a sample-barcoded 5' primer and a J-beta primer mix. TCRdb reprocessed the 5' RACE reads with MiXCR, giving one entry per CDR3 protein. The sample includes around 620,000 distinct CDR3 sequences, roughly 28% of them seen just once. Regarding this clonotype: What it recognizes is unknown.

Trimming cost V 5 bases and J 6 bases, with 17 bases left between them. The CDR3 is 15 amino acids. CDR1 is SGHRS and CDR2 is YFSETQ in the germline V gene. Study findings and constraints: There was no known CMV status for donors, so expanded clonotype changes were possibly confounded. Diversity of TCR beta per million T cells declined in a roughly linear way with age.

Peripheral blood from each donor was collected in a volume of about 10 milliliters. The sequenced material came from blood. The rearrangement links TRBV5-1 to TRBJ2-2; maybe TRBD1 (6 bases). The receptor comes from a woman in her seventies in good health. In DNA form, the CDR3 reads TGCGCCAGCAGTCCAAAGGGGGAAGGAGCCGGGGAGCTGTTTTTT. It encodes CASSPKGEGAGELFF.